What follows are 14 T cell receptor beta chains derived from one specimen sequenced in a study of blood T cell repertoires in COVID-19. Only in-frame clones appear in the TCRdb table, and some are missing; sequencing was by immunoSEQ multiplex PCR. The sample lists under 45,000 clones, under 80% occurring once. Sequenced: peripheral blood. The receptors shown here come from a man older than 75 with acute or convalescent COVID-19.

The CDR3 is CASSMGQGRDGYTF. CDR3 DNA sequence: TGTGCCAGCAGTATGGGACAGGGGAGGGATGGCTACACCTTC. The J gene is TRBJ1-2, the V gene TRBV6-5; 10 nucleotides match TRBD1. The V and J ends lost 5 bases and 6 bases, in that order; junction bases with no gene match: 6. Per the germline V gene, CDR1 is MNHEY and CDR2 is SVGAGI. The CDR3 has 14 amino acids.

This clone showed up many times. The chain couples TRBV16 to TRBJ2-7, with TRBD2 as a possible D gene (5 bases). The CDR3 is made up of 16 amino acids. The V gene lost 0 bases and the J gene lost 2 bases, with 14 bases spanning the gap. Germline V gives CDR1 KGHSY, CDR2 FQNENV. The CDR3, as DNA: TGTGCCAGCAGCCAATCGGGCTTCGGGATTCCCTACGAGCAGTACTTC. Translating gives CASSQSGFGIPYEQYF.

CDR3 nucleotide sequence: TGTGCCAGCAGCCAAGAAAGGGGACAGGGGGACACCTTC. This gives the protein CASSQERGQGDTF. The chain recombines TRBV3-1 (or the pseudogene TRBV3-2) with TRBJ1-2; TRBD1 matches 11 bases. Germline lookup yields CDR1 LGHDT and CDR2 YNNKEL (reference sequence). The CDR3 has 13 amino acids. The trim removed 0 bases at V and 12 bases at J, leaving 3 bases unmatched.

This clone has only one observation. V is TRBV4-2 and J is TRBJ2-5; tentative D call: TRBD2 (5 bases). V gave up 0 bases and J gave up 1 base, with 9 bases separating them. The CDR3 spans 15 residues. In germline, CDR1 is LGHNA, CDR2 YNFKEQ. In DNA, the CDR3 is TGTGCCAGCAGCCAAGAGTTAACTAGCCAAGAGACCCAGTACTTC. Translated, it gives CASSQELTSQETQYF.

This clone was counted only a few times. This same CDR3 is encoded by further DNA sequences in the sample. This rearrangement joins TRBV3-1 (or the pseudogene TRBV3-2) to TRBJ1-1; D gene unclear. The V and J ends lost 1 base and 0 bases respectively, with 3 bases between them. The CDR3 is 13 amino acids. Germline lookup yields CDR1 LGHDT and CDR2 YNNKEL (reference sequence). This CDR3 is CASSQALNTEAFF. CDR3 bases: TGTGCCAGCAGCCAAGCTTTGAACACTGAAGCTTTCTTT.

The J gene is TRBJ1-2, the V gene TRBV11-2, with D possibly being TRBD1 (5 bases). The V end was cut by 6 bases, the J end by 6 bases, with 20 bases between. Germline CDR1 is SGHAT and CDR2 is FQNNGV. The CDR3 spans 15 residues. The CDR3 nucleotides read TGTGCCAGCAGTTCTCAATTGGTCCAGGGAAATGGCTACACCTTC. Its translation is CASSSQLVQGNGYTF. Full variable domain (missing parts from reference TRBV11-2 and TRBJ1-2): EAGVAQSPRYKIIEKRQSVAFWCNPISGHATLYWYQQILGQGPKLLIQFQNNGVVDDSQLPKDRFSAERLKGVDSTLKIQPAKLEDSAVYLCASSSQLVQGNGYTFGSGTRLTVV.

The CDR3 sequence is CASSLPGESGRGNIQYF. The CDR3 nucleotides are TGTGCCAGCAGTTTACCAGGAGAAAGCGGGAGGGGAAACATTCAGTACTTC. The V and J genes are TRBV27 and TRBJ2-4, with 10 bases identical to TRBD2. V dropped 2 bases and J dropped 6; count of bases not matched to a gene: 10. Germline CDR1 reads MNHEY; CDR2 reads SMNVEV (reference sequence). This CDR3 region has 17 residues.

The V call is TRBV15, the J call TRBJ2-3, with TRBD2 matching 7 bases. The ends lost 0 bases at V and 2 bases at J; junction bases unmatched: 5. Germline V CDR1 and CDR2: LNHNV, YYDKDF (reference sequence). There are 16 residues in the CDR3. In DNA form, the CDR3 reads TGTGCCACCAGCAGAGATCGGAGCGGGAACACAGATACGCAGTATTTT. Protein sequence: CATSRDRSGNTDTQYF.

On this clone: Other DNA sequences of this sample code for an identical CDR3. The chain joins TRBV5-1 to TRBJ2-5, with TRBD1 as a possible D gene (5 bases). This CDR3 contains 14 residues. The germline V gene has CDR1 SGHRS and CDR2 YFSETQ. V lost 5 bases and J 5 bases, leaving 16 bases between the germline ends. CDR3 region: CASSLGAGQETQYF. DNA of the CDR3: TGCGCCAGCAGTTTAGGGGCCGGGCAGGAGACCCAGTACTTC.

The V and J genes are TRBV29-1 and TRBJ1-6; TRBD1 is a possible D gene (6 bases). Germline loops: CDR1 SQVTM, CDR2 ANQGSEA. V dropped 4 bases and J dropped 8 bases, with 12 bases sitting between them. The CDR3 is 13 residues long. The CDR3 protein is CSVATGFDSPLHF. The CDR3 nucleotides are TGCAGCGTTGCGACAGGTTTTGATTCACCCCTCCACTTT.

The chain is built from TRBV3-1 (or the pseudogene TRBV3-2) and TRBJ1-2; D perhaps matches TRBD1 (6 bases). CDR1 is LGHDT and CDR2 is YNNKEL in the germline V gene (reference sequence). Trimming removed 1 base from V and 1 base from J, with 13 bases in between. The CDR3 is made up of 16 amino acids. This CDR3 reads CASSQGGQIYNYGYTF. In nucleotides, the CDR3 is TGTGCCAGCAGCCAAGGTGGACAGATTTATAACTATGGCTACACCTTC.

The CDR3 region is CASSIRGETQYF. CDR3 coding DNA: TGTGCCAGTAGTATAAGGGGAGAGACCCAGTACTTC. The chain has TRBV19 and TRBJ2-5; tentative D call: TRBD1 (5 bases). The CDR3 is 12 residues long. The germline gives CDR1 LNHDA, CDR2 SQIVND (reference sequence). Trimming took off 2 bases at V and 4 bases at J, with 5 bases between the two ends.

This chain uses TRBV5-6 with TRBJ1-3; D is ambiguous. From germline, CDR1 is SGHDT and CDR2 YYEEEE. The CDR3 sequence is 13 residues long. The V end lost 4 bases, the J end lost 8 bases, and 13 bases lay between the germline ends. The CDR3 DNA reads TGTGCCAGCAGCCTCCGCGGCGCGGACACCATATATTTT. It is translated as CASSLRGADTIYF.

The chain employs TRBV15 and TRBJ2-7; possibly TRBD1 for D (5 bases). This CDR3 is built from 15 residues. V was trimmed by 6 bases and J by 2 bases, leaving 17 bases between them. CDR1 LNHNV and CDR2 YYDKDF come from the germline V gene (reference sequence). CDR3 in DNA: TGTGCCACCAGTATGGTGGCAGGGCCTGCCTACGAGCAGTACTTC. Protein product: CATSMVAGPAYEQYF.